These 10 T cell receptor beta chains share one sample of origin, sequenced in a study of blood T cells in healthy people across ages (dated by TCRdb to between 2014 and 2017). The library came from 5' RACE. This sample was sequenced with an Illumina HiSeq 2500. A second roughly 7 to 11 cycle PCR used a sample-barcoded 5' primer and a J-beta primer mix. Clones were called with MiXCR by TCRdb after fastp trimmed the public reads at Q25, and only in-frame beta chains were retained. Records with the same CDR3 protein are collapsed into one entry carrying the most frequent genes and DNA. Counted in this sample were about 500,000 distinct CDR3 sequences; about 24% of them appeared once. The leading ten clones occupy under 9% of the sample. The same sample was also studied in work on T cells of mothers and their children.

The sequenced sample consisted of blood. The receptors were gathered from a boy aged 5-17 years in good health.

This clonotype was picked up a small number of times. This chain joins TRBV7-9 and TRBJ2-4; the match to TRBD1 covers 12 bases. The CDR3 extends over 16 amino acids. Germline CDR1 and CDR2: SEHNR and FQNEAQ (reference sequence). V lost 4 bases, J lost 2 bases, and 3 bases stayed unmatched. The CDR3 DNA reads TGTGCCAGCAGCTCGGGACAGGGGGCCTCCAAAAACATTCAGTACTTC. Translated: CASSSGQGASKNIQYF.

This clonotype showed up many times. This sequence joins TRBV4-3 and TRBJ2-7; D might be TRBD1 (6 bases). The germline V gene encodes CDR1 LGHNA and CDR2 YSLEER. The ends were cut back, 2 bases at V and 3 bases at J, with 17 bases in the middle. This CDR3 contains 16 residues. Written as DNA, the CDR3 is TGCGCCAGCAGCCAACCAAACAGGGTCAGGGACTACGAGCAGTACTTC. Its translation is CASSQPNRVRDYEQYF.

In its sample, this clonotype was seen many times. The chain carries TRBV6-6 and TRBJ2-5; D ambiguous. The CDR3 length is 14 residues. The V gene lost 0 bases and the J gene lost 0 bases, with 5 bases spanning the gap. Germline CDR1 MNHNY, CDR2 SVGAGI (reference sequence). CDR3 sequence reads: CASSYSTNQETQYF. Written as DNA, the CDR3 is TGTGCCAGCAGTTACTCGACCAACCAAGAGACCCAGTACTTC.

The chain joins TRBV27 to TRBJ1-1; TRBD1 aligns across 7 bases. The CDR3 loop spans 14 amino acids. Germline lookup yields CDR1 MNHEY and CDR2 SMNVEV (reference sequence). Trimming at V came to 6 bases and at J to 5 bases, leaving 9 bases not matched to a gene. The CDR3 here is CASRSTGLGTEAFF. In DNA form, the CDR3 reads TGTGCCAGCAGATCGACAGGGTTGGGGACTGAAGCTTTCTTT.

This clonotype was seen only a few times. V usage is TRBV3-1 and J usage is TRBJ1-4; TRBD1 matches 8 bases. CDR3 size: 15 residues. Germline CDR1 LGHDT, CDR2 YNNKEL (reference sequence). Trimming took 3 bases from V and 4 from J; bases not matched to a gene: 4. The CDR3 region has the DNA TGTGCCAGCAGCCACGGGGGACAGGTTAATGAAAAACTGTTTTTT. This sequence encodes CASSHGGQVNEKLFF.

The chain uses TRBV2 and TRBJ2-5, with 10 bases identical to TRBD1. The CDR3 has 15 amino acids. Germline V gene lookup returns CDR1 SNHLY and CDR2 FYNNEI. With V trimmed by 1 base and J by 5 bases, 4 bases remained unmatched. The CDR3 bases are TGTGCCAGCAGTGAAGGACAGGGGGCTGGGGAGACCCAGTACTTC. Translation: CASSEGQGAGETQYF.

This sequence joins TRBV25-1 and TRBJ2-7, with 11 bases lining up with TRBD1. Trimming removed 6 bases from V and 4 bases from J; junction bases left unmatched: 8. Germline V gives CDR1 MGHDK, CDR2 SYGVNS. The length of the CDR3 is 15 residues. CDR3 sequence: CASSKTGTGGYEQYF. The CDR3 nucleotides are TGTGCCAGCAGCAAGACCGGGACAGGGGGTTACGAGCAGTACTTC.

The J gene is TRBJ1-2, the V gene TRBV7-9; the D is unclear. The CDR3 covers 13 residues. Germline V gives CDR1 SEHNR, CDR2 FQNEAQ (reference sequence). Trimming pared 4 bases from V and 4 bases from J, leaving 10 bases between. Here the CDR3 reads CASSSGRVYGYTF. CDR3 DNA: TGTGCCAGCAGCTCCGGGAGGGTCTATGGCTACACCTTC.

In this sample, this clonotype turned up a few times. CDR3 region: CASSSSYLQETQYF. The CDR3 nucleotides read TGTGCCAGCAGCTCCAGTTACCTCCAAGAGACCCAGTACTTC. The J gene is TRBJ2-5, the V gene TRBV7-2, with D unclear. Per the germline V gene, CDR1 is SGHTA and CDR2 is FQGNSA. The CDR3 is 14 residues long. V shed 4 bases and J shed 1 base, with 10 bases lying between them.

Worth noting for this clonotype: As the CDR3 is not closed by the conserved phenylalanine or tryptophan, this likely results from a read error. The V call is TRBV12-3 or TRBV12-4, the J call TRBJ2-1; possibly TRBD1 for D (6 bases). V lost 6 bases to trimming and J lost 7 bases, with 13 bases between them. There are 13 residues in the CDR3. CDR3 DNA: TGTGCCAGCAGGCTTTCTAGGGGGAATGAGCAGTTCCTC. It codes for CASRLSRGNEQFL.